This T cell receptor beta chain emerged from a study of blood T cells in healthy people across ages. Study observations and caveats: Diversity estimates from one million T cells were considered underestimates.

Of note for this clonotype: Its target is unknown.

The germline V and J ends were trimmed by 6 bases and 1 base, with 13 bases remaining between them. The CDR3 totals 14 residues. Per the germline V gene, CDR1 is SGHDT and CDR2 is YYEEEE. Combining a sample-barcoded 5' primer with a J-beta primer mix, a second PCR ran for roughly 7 to 11 cycles. TCRdb reanalysed the 5' RACE reads using MiXCR and keeps one entry per CDR3 protein. The sample consists of approximately 800,000 distinct CDR3 sequences, roughly three fifths of them appearing once. This TCR was sampled from a man aged 40-50 years in good health. Sequenced sample: blood. The chain recombines TRBV5-6 with TRBJ1-1, with D unclear. CDR3 in DNA: TGTGCCAGCACCCCTATAGAGAGGAACACTGAAGCTTTCTTT. Its translation is CASTPIERNTEAFF.